This T cell receptor beta chain stems from a study of blood T cell repertoires in COVID-19. About the study: COVID-19 samples from acute and convalescent phases originated in the United States, Italy and Spain.

CDR1 and CDR2 (germline): LGHDT, YNNKEL (reference sequence). The ends lost 1 base at V and 0 bases at J; junction bases unmatched: 3. The CDR3 consists of 16 residues. Sequenced by immunoSEQ multiplex PCR; TCRdb stores in-frame clones only, minus some. The table includes about 54,000 clones, 85% detected once. Sequencing input: peripheral blood. The gene calls are TRBV3-1 (or the pseudogene TRBV3-2) and TRBJ2-3, with 8 nucleotides matching TRBD2. The sequence was obtained from a man aged 40-49 years with active COVID-19. Here the CDR3 reads CASSQGKRESTDTQYF. CDR3 in DNA: TGTGCCAGCAGCCAAGGTAAGCGGGAGAGCACAGATACGCAGTATTTT.